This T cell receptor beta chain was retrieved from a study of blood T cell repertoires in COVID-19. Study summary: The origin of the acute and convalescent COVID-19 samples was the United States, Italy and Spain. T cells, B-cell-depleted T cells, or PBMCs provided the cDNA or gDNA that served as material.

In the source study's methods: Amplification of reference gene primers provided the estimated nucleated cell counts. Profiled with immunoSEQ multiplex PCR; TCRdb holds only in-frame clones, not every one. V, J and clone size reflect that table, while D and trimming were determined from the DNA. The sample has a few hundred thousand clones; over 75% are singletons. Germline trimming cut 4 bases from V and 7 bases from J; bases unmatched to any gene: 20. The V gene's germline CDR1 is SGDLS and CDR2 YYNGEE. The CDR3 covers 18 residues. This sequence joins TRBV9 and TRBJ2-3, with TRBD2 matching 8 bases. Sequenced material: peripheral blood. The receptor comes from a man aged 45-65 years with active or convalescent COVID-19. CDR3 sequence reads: CASSLGGASSGGAYTQYF. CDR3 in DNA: TGTGCCAGCAGCCTGGGAGGGGCATCCTCGGGGGGGGCCTATACGCAGTATTTT.